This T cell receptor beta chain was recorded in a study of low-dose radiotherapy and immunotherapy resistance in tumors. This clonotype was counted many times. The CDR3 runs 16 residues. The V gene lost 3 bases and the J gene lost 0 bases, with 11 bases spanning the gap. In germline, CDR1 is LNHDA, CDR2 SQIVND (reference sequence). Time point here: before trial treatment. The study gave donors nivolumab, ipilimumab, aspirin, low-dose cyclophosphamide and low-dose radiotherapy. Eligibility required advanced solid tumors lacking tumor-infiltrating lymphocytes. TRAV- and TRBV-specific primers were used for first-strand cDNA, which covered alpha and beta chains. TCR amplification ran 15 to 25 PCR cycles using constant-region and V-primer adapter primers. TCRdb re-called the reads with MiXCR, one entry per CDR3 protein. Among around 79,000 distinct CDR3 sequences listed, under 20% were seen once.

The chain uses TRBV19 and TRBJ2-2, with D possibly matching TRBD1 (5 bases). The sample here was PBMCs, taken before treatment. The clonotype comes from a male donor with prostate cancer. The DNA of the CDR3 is TGTGCCAGTAGTATCGGGCAGGGCACGAACACCGGGGAGCTGTTTTTT. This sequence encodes CASSIGQGTNTGELFF. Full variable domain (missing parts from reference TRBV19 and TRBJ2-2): DGGITQSPKYLFRKEGQNVTLSCEQNLNHDAMYWYRQDPGQGLRLIYYSQIVNDFQKGDIAEGYSVSREKKESFPLTVTSAQKNPTAFYLCASSIGQGTNTGELFFGEGSRLTVL.